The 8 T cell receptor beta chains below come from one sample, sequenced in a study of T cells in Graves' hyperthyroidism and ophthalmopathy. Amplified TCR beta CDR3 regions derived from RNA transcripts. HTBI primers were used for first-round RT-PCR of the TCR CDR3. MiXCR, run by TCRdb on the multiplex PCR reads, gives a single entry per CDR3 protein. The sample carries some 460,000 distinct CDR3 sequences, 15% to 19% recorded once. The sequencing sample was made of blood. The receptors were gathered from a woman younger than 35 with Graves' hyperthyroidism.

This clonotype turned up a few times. For the CDR3, the DNA is TGTGCCAGTACCAAGGGGGTTAGCAATCAGCCCCAGCATTTT. It codes for CASTKGVSNQPQHF. This chain joins TRBV19 and TRBJ1-5, with D perhaps TRBD1 (6 bases). The germline CDR1 and CDR2 sequences are LNHDA and SQIVND (reference sequence). Trimming took off 7 bases at V and 0 bases at J, with 10 bases between the two ends. This CDR3 spans 14 amino acids.

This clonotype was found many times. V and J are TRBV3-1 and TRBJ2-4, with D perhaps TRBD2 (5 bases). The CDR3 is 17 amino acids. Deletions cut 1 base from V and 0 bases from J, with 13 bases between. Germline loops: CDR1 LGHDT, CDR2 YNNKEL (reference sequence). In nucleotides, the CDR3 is TGTGCCAGCAGCCAAGTAGGGAGCGGTCGAGCCAAAAACATTCAGTACTTC. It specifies CASSQVGSGRAKNIQYF.

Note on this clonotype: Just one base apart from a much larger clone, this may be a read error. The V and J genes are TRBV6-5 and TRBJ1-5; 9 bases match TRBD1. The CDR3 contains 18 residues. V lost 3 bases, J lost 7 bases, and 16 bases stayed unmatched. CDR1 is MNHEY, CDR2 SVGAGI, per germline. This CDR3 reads CASSYPPGQGVKRQPQHF. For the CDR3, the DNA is TGTGCCAGCAGTTATCCCCCGGGACAGGGTGTAAAAAGGCAGCCCCAGCATTTT.

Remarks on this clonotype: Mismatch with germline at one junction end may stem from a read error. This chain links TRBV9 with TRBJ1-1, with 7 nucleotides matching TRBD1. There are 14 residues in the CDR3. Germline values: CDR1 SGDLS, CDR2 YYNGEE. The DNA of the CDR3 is TGTGCCAGCAGTCGACAGGGATCTGGCACTGAAGTTTTCTTT. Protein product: CASSRQGSGTEVFF.

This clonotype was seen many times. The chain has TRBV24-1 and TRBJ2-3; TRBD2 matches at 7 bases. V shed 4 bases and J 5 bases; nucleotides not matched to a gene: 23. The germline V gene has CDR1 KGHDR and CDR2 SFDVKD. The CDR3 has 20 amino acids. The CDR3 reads CATSDPMRREFNSAQDTQYF. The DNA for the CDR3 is TGTGCCACCAGTGACCCGATGCGGCGGGAGTTTAATTCAGCACAAGATACGCAGTATTTT.

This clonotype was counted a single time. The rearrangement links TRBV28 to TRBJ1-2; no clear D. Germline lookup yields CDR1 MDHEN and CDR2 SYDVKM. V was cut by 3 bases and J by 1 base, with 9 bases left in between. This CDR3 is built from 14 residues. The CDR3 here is CASSFILDNYGYTF. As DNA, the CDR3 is TGTGCCAGCAGTTTTATTCTGGATAACTATGGCTACACCTTC.

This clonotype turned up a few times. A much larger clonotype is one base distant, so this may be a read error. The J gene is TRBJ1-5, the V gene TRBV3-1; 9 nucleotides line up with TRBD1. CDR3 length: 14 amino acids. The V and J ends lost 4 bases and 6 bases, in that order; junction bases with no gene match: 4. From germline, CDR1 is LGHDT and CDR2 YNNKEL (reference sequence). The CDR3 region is CASSRDRVSQPQHF. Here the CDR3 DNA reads TGTGCCAGCAGCCGGGACAGGGTAAGTCAGCCCCAGCATTTT.

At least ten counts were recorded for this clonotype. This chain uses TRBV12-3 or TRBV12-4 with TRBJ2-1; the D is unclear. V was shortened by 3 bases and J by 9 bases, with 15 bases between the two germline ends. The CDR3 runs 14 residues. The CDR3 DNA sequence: TGTGCCAGCAGTTTGGCCATAAAGTCAAGTGAGCAGTTCTTC. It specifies CASSLAIKSSEQFF.